Each of the 21 T cell receptor beta chains below was sequenced from the same sample in a study of control samples from healthy donors and cancer patients (dated by TCRdb to about 2020). Library construction relied on the immunoSEQ multiplex PCR assay. What TCRdb holds here is the immuneACCESS table cut down to in-frame rearrangements. Part of the clones is not present; checked against another copy, under half of the missing clones reflect an unresolved V gene, and the others are unexplained. The sample contains over 150,000 clones, 90% to 95% of them found a single time. About 1.4% of the sample comes from the top ten. The sequenced material came from blood. Receptors originate from a woman under 30 in good health.

The chain carries TRBV18 and TRBJ1-6, with D tentatively TRBD1 (5 bases). There are 16 residues in the CDR3. The V gene's germline CDR1 is KGHSH and CDR2 LQKENI. V was cut by 4 bases and J by 7 bases, with 17 bases left in between. CDR3 DNA sequence: TGTGCCAGCTCACTTATGCCCAGGGTAGGAAATTCACCCCTCCACTTT. This encodes CASSLMPRVGNSPLHF.

The chain is built from TRBV19 and TRBJ2-7; D unresolved. Trimming shortened V by 5 bases and J by 3 bases, and 17 bases separated the two germline ends. CDR1 and CDR2 from the germline V gene are LNHDA and SQIVND (reference sequence). The length of the CDR3 is 15 residues. The CDR3 here is CASSPSHNGLYEQYF. The CDR3 coding sequence is TGTGCCAGTAGTCCCTCACACAACGGCCTCTACGAGCAGTACTTC.

Only a few counts were recorded for this clone. The chain carries TRBV27 and TRBJ1-5, with D tentatively TRBD1 (5 bases). Germline CDR1 and CDR2: MNHEY and SMNVEV (reference sequence). The CDR3 covers 15 residues. The V end lost 6 bases, the J end lost 4 bases, and 16 bases lay between the germline ends. The CDR3 DNA follows: TGTGCCAGCAGCCCCTTCATGGGGGAGAATCAGCCCCAGCATTTT. This translates into CASSPFMGENQPQHF.

The J gene is TRBJ1-3, the V gene TRBV19; D perhaps matches TRBD1 (5 bases). CDR3 length: 14 residues. V dropped 3 bases and J dropped 1 base, with 7 bases sitting between them. Germline CDR1 is LNHDA and CDR2 is SQIVND (reference sequence). The CDR3 loop is CASSIWGSGNTIYF. The DNA for the CDR3 is TGTGCCAGTAGTATTTGGGGGTCTGGAAACACCATATATTTT. The full variable domain, in which reference TRBV19 and TRBJ1-3 provide the parts outside the CDR3, is DGGITQSPKYLFRKEGQNVTLSCEQNLNHDAMYWYRQDPGQGLRLIYYSQIVNDFQKGDIAEGYSVSREKKESFPLTVTSAQKNPTAFYLCASSIWGSGNTIYFGEGSWLTVV.

Details on this clone: A read error may account for a junction end that differs from germline. The rearrangement joins TRBV5-4 to TRBJ2-3, with D possibly being TRBD1 (5 bases). Germline assignment: CDR1 SGHNT and CDR2 YYREEE (reference sequence). This CDR3 has 9 amino acids. The CDR3 DNA sequence: TGTGCCAGCAGCTGGGCTAGGGGTTTT. As protein: CASSWARGF.

The J gene is TRBJ2-7, the V gene TRBV28, with 8 bases aligning to TRBD1. CDR1 and CDR2 (germline): MDHEN, SYDVKM. V lost 8 bases to trimming and J lost 4 bases; unmatched junction nucleotides: 10. This CDR3 contains 14 residues. CDR3 loop: CASHAGGEIYEQYF. The CDR3 nucleotides read TGTGCCAGCCATGCAGGGGGCGAAATATACGAGCAGTACTTC.

The genes are TRBV5-1 and TRBJ2-5; 9 bases match TRBD1. Germline CDR1 and CDR2: SGHRS and YFSETQ. There are 15 residues in the CDR3. J gave up 5 bases and V 5 bases, and 10 bases lay outside the gene matches. CDR3 in DNA: TGCGCCAGCAGGACGTCCTCCGGGACAGGGGAGACCCAGTACTTC. Translating gives CASRTSSGTGETQYF.

This clone was picked up one time. This chain uses TRBV11-2 with TRBJ2-5; TRBD1 might be the D (6 bases). CDR3 length: 14 residues. V was shortened by 5 bases and J by 3 bases, with 13 bases between the two germline ends. CDR1 is SGHAT, CDR2 FQNNGV, per germline. CDR3 in DNA: TGTGCCAGCAGCCTGGACAGAGAAAAAGAGACCCAGTACTTC. Translating it yields CASSLDREKETQYF.

The V and J genes are TRBV27 and TRBJ2-1; 13 bases match TRBD2. The CDR3 runs to 15 residues. V lost 10 bases to trimming and J lost 8 bases; unmatched junction nucleotides: 11. Germline lookup yields CDR1 MNHEY and CDR2 SMNVEV (reference sequence). The chain's CDR3 is CAILRTSGSSDEQFF. The CDR3 DNA is TGTGCCATCCTGAGGACTAGCGGGAGTAGCGATGAGCAGTTCTTC.

The chain recombines TRBV6-5 with TRBJ1-1; tentative D call: TRBD1 (6 bases). V lost 5 bases and J lost 0, with 10 bases in between. This CDR3 is built from 14 residues. From germline, CDR1 is MNHEY and CDR2 SVGAGI. The CDR3 DNA reads as TGTGCCAGCAGTAGGGGGGGATTGAACACTGAAGCTTTCTTT. Translated, it gives CASSRGGLNTEAFF.

This rearrangement joins TRBV12-3 or TRBV12-4 to TRBJ2-1; no firm D call. Trimming took 8 bases from V and 2 from J, leaving 10 bases between them. The CDR3 has 13 amino acids. As DNA, the CDR3 is TGTGCCAGCGGCCTTGGCACCTACAATGAGCAGTTCTTC. Residues: CASGLGTYNEQFF.

The chain is built from TRBV6-2 or TRBV6-3 and TRBJ2-5; the D is unclear. The CDR3 length is 12 residues. Trimming left V 6 bases short and J 5 bases short, with 10 bases between. Germline loops: CDR1 MNHEY, CDR2 SVGEGT. CDR3 sequence (DNA): TGTGCCAGCAGCCTGTCGGCCGAGACCCAGTACTTC. It encodes CASSLSAETQYF.

V usage is TRBV3-1 (or the pseudogene TRBV3-2) and J usage is TRBJ1-2; D possibly corresponds to TRBD1 (5 bases). The CDR3 totals 14 residues. CDR1 and CDR2 from the germline V gene are LGHDT and YNNKEL (reference sequence). V was shortened by 4 bases and J by 8 bases, with 17 bases between the two germline ends. The CDR3 bases are TGTGCCAGCAGCCCTAGCGGGACCGCGGTCGGCTACACCTTC. It translates to CASSPSGTAVGYTF.

This clone was seen only once. V usage is TRBV3-1 (or the pseudogene TRBV3-2) and J usage is TRBJ1-1; the D gene is possibly TRBD1 (5 bases). Between the trimmed V and J ends, which lost 1 base and 6 bases, there was a span of 18 bases. CDR1 LGHDT and CDR2 YNNKEL come from the germline V gene (reference sequence). The CDR3 runs 16 residues. The CDR3 nucleotides are TGTGCCAGCAGCCAAGGATCAGGGTCTTTATCGTCTGAAGCTTTCTTT. Protein sequence: CASSQGSGSLSSEAFF.

Only a few counts were recorded for this clone. The chain employs TRBV7-9 and TRBJ2-2; TRBD2 matches 8 bases. The CDR3 is made up of 18 amino acids. Germline V gene lookup returns CDR1 SEHNR and CDR2 FQNEAQ (reference sequence). With 6 bases clipped from V and 4 bases from J, the junction kept 16 bases outside the gene matches. The chain's CDR3 is CASSFRGGPTSSTGELFF. The DNA of the CDR3 is TGTGCCAGCAGTTTCCGGGGGGGCCCCACATCCAGCACCGGGGAGCTGTTTTTT.

This rearrangement joins TRBV19 to TRBJ1-2; D gene unclear. Germline lookup yields CDR1 LNHDA and CDR2 SQIVND (reference sequence). The CDR3 covers 12 residues. Trimming shortened V by 7 bases and J by 8 bases, and 14 bases separated the two germline ends. This CDR3 is CASKQPGSGYTF. DNA of the CDR3: TGTGCCAGTAAGCAGCCAGGATCAGGCTACACCTTC.

The rearrangement joins TRBV24-1 to TRBJ2-3; 9 positions match TRBD1. The junction had 17 bases not matched to a gene; V was cut back by 3 bases and J by 2 bases. Per germline, CDR1 KGHDR and CDR2 SFDVKD. This CDR3 spans 20 amino acids. The CDR3: CATSDPAGQGLSSLTDTQYF. For the CDR3, the DNA is TGTGCCACCAGTGATCCAGCGGGACAGGGTCTCTCGTCCCTCACAGATACGCAGTATTTT.

The DNA for the CDR3 is TGTGCCAGCAGCTCCCGGACAGAGGGCGGTGAGCAGTTCTTC. It codes for CASSSRTEGGEQFF. The chain carries TRBV13 and TRBJ2-1; a weak D match, TRBD1 (6 bases). The CDR3 is 14 amino acids. Trimming left V 4 bases short and J 9 bases short, with 16 bases between. Germline-derived CDR1 and CDR2 are PRHDT and FYEKMQ (reference sequence).

The rearrangement uses TRBV11-2 and TRBJ2-7, with D unclear. CDR1 SGHAT and CDR2 FQNNGV come from the germline V gene. Trimming took off 5 bases at V and 6 bases at J, with 11 bases between the two ends. CDR3 size: 12 residues. The CDR3 DNA sequence: TGTGCCAGCAGCCTACCTCTAGGCGAGCAGTACTTC. Protein product: CASSLPLGEQYF.

The V gene is TRBV24-1, the J gene TRBJ1-1, with D hard to call. This CDR3 spans 13 amino acids. Germline-derived CDR1 and CDR2 are KGHDR and SFDVKD. Trimming removed 7 bases from V and 4 bases from J, with 12 bases in between. The CDR3 spells CATSAWEGTEAFF. The CDR3 DNA reads TGTGCCACCAGCGCATGGGAGGGCACTGAAGCTTTCTTT.

The chain joins TRBV5-1 to TRBJ2-7, with 8 bases matching TRBD2. Germline CDR1 is SGHRS and CDR2 is YFSETQ. The CDR3 is 14 residues long. The trim removed 6 bases at V and 2 bases at J, leaving 7 bases unmatched. CDR3 region: CASTGGAGTYEQYF. The CDR3 coding sequence is TGCGCCAGCACCGGGGGGGCCGGAACCTACGAGCAGTACTTC.